This passage covers 24 T cell receptor beta chains from one sample sequenced in a study of blood T cell repertoires in COVID-19. Only in-frame clones appear in the TCRdb table, and some are missing; sequencing was by immunoSEQ multiplex PCR. The sample consists of under 250,000 clones, more than 70% of them appearing once. The sample taken for sequencing was peripheral blood. The receptors stem from a woman in her fifties or sixties with acute or convalescent COVID-19.

The chain combines TRBV5-1 with TRBJ1-4, with a weak D call TRBD1 (6 bases). This CDR3 has 14 residues. With 4 bases removed from V and 5 bases from J, the gap between germline ends came to 12 bases. Germline-derived CDR1 and CDR2 are SGHRS and YFSETQ. CDR3 in amino acids: CASSPRDMNEKLFF. Here the CDR3 DNA reads TGCGCCAGCAGCCCCCGGGACATGAATGAAAAACTGTTTTTT.

The V and J genes are TRBV5-4 and TRBJ1-1; D not resolved. The V end was cut by 0 bases, the J end by 0 bases, with 6 bases between. The CDR3 length is 14 residues. Looked up from germline, CDR1 is SGHNT and CDR2 is YYREEE (reference sequence). The CDR3 is CASSLDSLNTEAFF. CDR3 nucleotide sequence: TGTGCCAGCAGCTTGGACAGTCTGAACACTGAAGCTTTCTTT.

The V call is TRBV27, the J call TRBJ1-5; no reliable D call. The CDR3 sequence is 14 residues long. Germline CDR1 reads MNHEY; CDR2 reads SMNVEV (reference sequence). V dropped 4 bases and J dropped 0 bases, with 7 bases sitting between them. CDR3: CASSYDYSNQPQHF. CDR3 sequence (DNA): TGTGCCAGCAGTTATGACTATAGCAATCAGCCCCAGCATTTT.

This clone was found many times. The V call is TRBV4-2, the J call TRBJ2-2; 11 positions match TRBD2. J was trimmed by 5 bases and V by 7 bases; bases with no gene match: 3. Germline lookup yields CDR1 LGHNA and CDR2 YNFKEQ. This CDR3 is 14 amino acids long. Here the CDR3 reads CASTRTSGTGELFF. The CDR3 region has the DNA TGTGCCAGCACCCGGACTAGCGGGACCGGGGAGCTGTTTTTT.

The chain combines TRBV4-1 with TRBJ1-2; perhaps TRBD1 as D (6 bases). The CDR3 totals 14 residues. Germline-derived CDR1 and CDR2 are MGHRA and YSYEKL. V was trimmed by 0 bases and J by 4 bases, leaving 9 bases between them. CDR3 residues: CASSQEDRTYGYTF. The CDR3, as DNA: TGCGCCAGCAGCCAAGAAGACAGGACCTATGGCTACACCTTC.

The chain carries TRBV19 and TRBJ2-5; TRBD2 agrees at 16 bases. Germline V gene data show CDR1 as LNHDA and CDR2 as SQIVND (reference sequence). The CDR3 spans 17 residues. V shed 5 bases and J 0 bases; nucleotides not matched to a gene: 3. The CDR3 loop reads CASSPGLAGGYQETQYF. CDR3 DNA: TGTGCCAGTAGTCCGGGACTAGCGGGGGGGTACCAAGAGACCCAGTACTTC.

V and J are TRBV7-9 and TRBJ2-5; 7 bases are shared with TRBD2. The CDR3 spans 15 residues. The J segment lost 1 base and the V segment lost 4 bases, leaving 6 bases of the junction unmatched. The germline CDR1 and CDR2 sequences are SEHNR and FQNEAQ (reference sequence). This CDR3 reads CASSSGGGLQETQYF. CDR3 DNA: TGTGCCAGCAGCTCGGGAGGAGGACTCCAAGAGACCCAGTACTTC.

The genes are TRBV5-4 and TRBJ2-1, with TRBD2 identical over 12 bases. Trimming cost V 1 base and J 8 bases; bases outside gene matches: 10. The CDR3 spans 17 residues. Germline V CDR1 and CDR2: SGHNT, YYREEE (reference sequence). The DNA of the CDR3 is TGTGCCAGCAGCTTGCACATACTAGCGGGGGGCTGGGATGAGCAGTTCTTC. It specifies CASSLHILAGGWDEQFF.

The chain is built from TRBV6-4 and TRBJ2-7; weak D call: TRBD1 (5 bases). Deletions cut 4 bases from V and 5 bases from J, with 12 bases between. The CDR3 extends over 13 amino acids. CDR1 MRHNA and CDR2 SNTAGT come from the germline V gene. This chain's CDR3 is CASSVRQGDEQYF. Here the CDR3 DNA reads TGTGCCAGCAGTGTGAGGCAGGGCGACGAGCAGTACTTC.

V and J are TRBV10-2 and TRBJ1-5, with TRBD1 matching 8 bases. The CDR3 spans 14 residues. V gave up 6 bases and J gave up 6 bases; unmatched junction bases: 7. Germline V lookup: CDR1 WSHSY, CDR2 SAAADI. The CDR3 DNA is TGCGCCAGCAGCACGCAGGGGGCGCCTCAGCCCCAGCATTTT. Translated: CASSTQGAPQPQHF.

The chain couples TRBV10-1 to TRBJ2-3; 11 bases align to TRBD2. Looked up from germline, CDR1 is WNHNN and CDR2 is SYGVQD (reference sequence). Trimming took 3 bases from V and 4 from J; bases not matched to a gene: 6. CDR3 length: 16 residues. The CDR3 DNA reads TGCGCCAGCAGTGAACTAGCGGGAGAGAGGCCAGATACGCAGTATTTT. This sequence encodes CASSELAGERPDTQYF.

Here the CDR3 DNA reads TGTGCCAGCAGCGTAGTCTCAGGAAGTTCGGATGGCTACACCTTC. This translates into CASSVVSGSSDGYTF. The chain carries TRBV9 and TRBJ1-2; no reliable D call. CDR3 length equals 15 residues. From germline, CDR1 is SGDLS and CDR2 YYNGEE. V was shortened by 0 bases and J by 6 bases, with 15 bases between the two germline ends.

This chain links TRBV28 with TRBJ2-5, with 10 bases that match TRBD1. The germline V gene encodes CDR1 MDHEN and CDR2 SYDVKM. The CDR3 runs to 16 residues. V was pared by 3 bases and J by 1 base, with 5 bases of the junction left unmatched. CDR3 loop: CASSFSGTGAQETQYF. CDR3 nucleotide sequence: TGTGCCAGCAGTTTCTCCGGGACAGGGGCCCAAGAGACCCAGTACTTC.

In its sample, this clone was seen once. This rearrangement joins TRBV13 to TRBJ2-3, with a possible D match to TRBD1 (5 bases). The CDR3 has 15 amino acids. Looked up from germline, CDR1 is PRHDT and CDR2 is FYEKMQ (reference sequence). Trimming shortened V by 5 bases and J by 2 bases, and 14 bases separated the two germline ends. The CDR3 DNA sequence: TGTGCCAGCAGCCCAAGGGGCAGCCACACAGATACGCAGTATTTT. Protein sequence: CASSPRGSHTDTQYF.

As regards this clone: Other DNA sequences in this specimen translate into the identical CDR3. This chain links TRBV19 with TRBJ1-3, with D hard to call. The CDR3 length is 14 residues. The V and J ends lost 4 bases and 4 bases respectively, with 11 bases between them. The V gene's germline CDR1 is LNHDA and CDR2 SQIVND (reference sequence). The CDR3: CASSTGGSGNTIYF. The CDR3 nucleotides read TGTGCCAGTAGTACCGGAGGGAGCGGAAACACCATATATTTT.

This chain connects TRBV7-8 to TRBJ2-5; 8 bases match TRBD1. Trimming removed 5 bases from V and 4 bases from J; junction bases left unmatched: 6. CDR3 length equals 14 residues. Per the germline V gene, CDR1 is SGHVS and CDR2 is FQNEAQ. CDR3 in amino acids: CASSRTGSLETQYF. The CDR3 DNA sequence: TGTGCCAGCAGCAGGACAGGGTCTCTAGAGACCCAGTACTTC.

The chain joins TRBV10-1 to TRBJ1-1, with 11 bases aligning to TRBD1. The V gene end was trimmed by 9 bases and the J gene end by 6 bases; junction bases not matched to a gene: 3. This CDR3 has 12 amino acids. Germline CDR1 WNHNN, CDR2 SYGVQD (reference sequence). The CDR3 spells CARRGQGAEAFF. The CDR3 nucleotides read TGCGCCAGGCGGGGACAGGGGGCTGAAGCTTTCTTT.

The chain is built from TRBV15 and TRBJ2-2; D is undetermined. V lost 0 bases and J lost 7, with 9 bases in between. The germline CDR1 and CDR2 sequences are LNHNV and YYDKDF (reference sequence). This CDR3 contains 14 residues. In DNA, the CDR3 is TGTGCCACCAGCAGAGACAAAACTGACGGGGAGCTGTTTTTT. This codes for CATSRDKTDGELFF.

The rearrangement uses TRBV4-1 and TRBJ1-5, with a tentative D call TRBD1 (5 bases). The germline gives CDR1 MGHRA, CDR2 YSYEKL. Trimming removed 0 bases from V and 2 bases from J, with 14 bases in between. This CDR3 spans 17 amino acids. DNA of the CDR3: TGCGCCAGCAGCCAAGACGACAGTTTTTTAGGCAATCAGCCCCAGCATTTT. It encodes CASSQDDSFLGNQPQHF.

J is TRBJ2-7 and V is TRBV7-2; D remains unclear. Germline loops: CDR1 SGHTA, CDR2 FQGNSA. The CDR3 extends over 16 amino acids. The V end lost 5 bases, the J end lost 3 bases, and 20 bases lay between the germline ends. The CDR3 coding sequence is TGTGCCAGCAGCCCCGCCTGGAGTCTAGGTAGCTACGAGCAGTACTTC. Protein product: CASSPAWSLGSYEQYF.

The CDR3 region is CASSQTRGVRFF. The CDR3 DNA is TGCGCCAGCAGCCAAACTCGGGGGGTACGGTTTTTT. The chain joins TRBV4-1 to TRBJ1-4; tentatively, D is TRBD1 (5 bases). Between the trimmed V and J ends, which lost 2 bases and 16 bases, there was a span of 14 bases. This CDR3 region has 12 residues. Germline values: CDR1 MGHRA, CDR2 YSYEKL.

The chain employs TRBV7-2 and TRBJ2-1; 9 nucleotides match TRBD2. The germline CDR1 and CDR2 sequences are SGHTA and FQGNSA. The CDR3 covers 16 residues. Trimming cost V 2 bases and J 0 bases; bases outside gene matches: 2. The CDR3: CASSLTTSGSYNEQFF. In nucleotides, the CDR3 is TGTGCCAGCAGCTTAACGACTAGCGGCTCCTACAATGAGCAGTTCTTC.

This clone came up once. The rearrangement joins TRBV5-6 to TRBJ2-1, with a tentative D call TRBD2 (6 bases). Germline assignment: CDR1 SGHDT and CDR2 YYEEEE. V dropped 3 bases and J dropped 3 bases, with 13 bases sitting between them. The length of the CDR3 is 15 residues. CDR3 residues: CASSSEGTYYNEQFF. CDR3 coding DNA: TGTGCCAGCAGCTCGGAAGGGACTTACTACAATGAGCAGTTCTTC.

The V gene is TRBV4-3, the J gene TRBJ1-6; a weak D match, TRBD1 (5 bases). This CDR3 is 14 amino acids long. Germline V gene sequence: CDR1 LGHNA, CDR2 YSLEER. V lost 2 bases and J 5 bases, leaving 7 bases between the germline ends. The CDR3 DNA sequence: TGCGCCAGCAGCCAAACAGGACATAATTCACCCCTCCACTTT. Amino acid sequence: CASSQTGHNSPLHF.